The 15 T cell receptor beta chains below were found in one sample sequenced in a study of blood T cell repertoires in COVID-19. TCRdb keeps only in-frame clones here, not all; method: immunoSEQ multiplex PCR. The sample lists over 120,000 clones; approximately 90% were seen once. Input material: peripheral blood. The receptors shown here come from a man aged 55 to 70 with active or convalescent COVID-19.

V usage is TRBV4-3 and J usage is TRBJ1-1; TRBD1 might be the D (5 bases). Germline CDR1 reads LGHNA; CDR2 reads YSLEER. V gave up 0 bases and J gave up 3 bases, with 8 bases separating them. This CDR3 region has 14 residues. The CDR3 DNA reads as TGCGCCAGCAGCCAAGATCAGGGTTACACTGAAGCTTTCTTT. Translating it yields CASSQDQGYTEAFF.

The chain has TRBV7-6 and TRBJ2-1; 12 bases are a match to TRBD2. Germline CDR1 reads SGHVS; CDR2 reads FNYEAQ. The CDR3 is 15 residues long. Trimming removed 5 bases from V and 5 bases from J; junction bases left unmatched: 4. The chain's CDR3 is CASSPWTSGDNEQFF. CDR3 DNA sequence: TGTGCCAGCAGCCCCTGGACTAGCGGGGACAATGAGCAGTTCTTC.

The chain combines TRBV15 with TRBJ1-2; maybe TRBD1 (6 bases). The V end was cut by 2 bases, the J end by 4 bases, with 14 bases between. CDR1 LNHNV and CDR2 YYDKDF come from the germline V gene (reference sequence). The CDR3 consists of 15 residues. The CDR3 DNA reads TGTGCCACCAGCAGACGTCCGCCAGGGGCCTATGGCTACACCTTC. This codes for CATSRRPPGAYGYTF.

This sequence joins TRBV11-2 and TRBJ2-7; tentatively, D is TRBD2 (6 bases). Per germline, CDR1 SGHAT and CDR2 FQNNGV. The CDR3 has 15 amino acids. The V end lost 4 bases, the J end lost 6 bases, and 19 bases lay between the germline ends. The CDR3 DNA is TGTGCCAGCAGCTCCTCGCGGGGTCGCTGGTTCGAGCAGTACTTC. Amino acid sequence: CASSSSRGRWFEQYF.

V gene TRBV5-6 combines with J gene TRBJ2-5, with 8 positions matching TRBD1. V lost 4 bases and J lost 1; bases outside the gene matches: 6. Germline V gene data show CDR1 as SGHDT and CDR2 as YYEEEE. CDR3 length: 15 residues. The CDR3 DNA reads as TGTGCCAGCAGCCTTCGACAGGGGACCCAAGAGACCCAGTACTTC. Amino acids: CASSLRQGTQETQYF.

The CDR3 reads CASSLTSGLYNEQFF. Written as DNA, the CDR3 is TGTGCCAGCAGCCTGACTAGCGGTCTTTACAATGAGCAGTTCTTC. This chain connects TRBV7-3 to TRBJ2-1; TRBD2 agrees at 9 bases. Losses at the gene ends were 5 bases for V and 4 bases for J; bases not matched to a gene: 6. The germline V gene encodes CDR1 SGHTA and CDR2 FQGTGA. The CDR3 length is 15 residues.

The chain uses TRBV24-1 and TRBJ2-1, with 8 bases fitting TRBD2. Per the germline V gene, CDR1 is KGHDR and CDR2 is SFDVKD. This CDR3 has 16 amino acids. Trimming took 3 bases from V and 2 from J; bases not matched to a gene: 5. Here the CDR3 reads CATSDVNGGAYNEQFF. The DNA of the CDR3 is TGTGCCACCAGTGATGTTAACGGGGGGGCCTACAATGAGCAGTTCTTC.

The chain couples TRBV19 to TRBJ2-2, with TRBD1 as a possible D gene (5 bases). The CDR3 extends over 15 amino acids. Germline CDR1 LNHDA, CDR2 SQIVND (reference sequence). V dropped 7 bases and J dropped 2 bases, with 14 bases sitting between them. CDR3 nucleotides: TGTGCCAGTAAATTGGGCAGGGAAAACACCGGGGAGCTGTTTTTT. It specifies CASKLGRENTGELFF.

The genes are TRBV6-2 or TRBV6-3 and TRBJ2-2; TRBD2 might be the D (5 bases). The CDR3 runs to 13 residues. The V and J ends lost 3 bases and 8 bases respectively, with 10 bases between them. In germline, CDR1 is MNHEY, CDR2 SVGEGT. CDR3 sequence: CASSYRTSGELFF. For the CDR3, the DNA is TGTGCCAGCAGTTATCGGACTTCTGGGGAGCTGTTTTTT.

The chain couples TRBV7-9 to TRBJ1-5; tentative D call: TRBD1 (6 bases). Germline assignment: CDR1 SEHNR and CDR2 FQNEAQ (reference sequence). CDR3 length: 17 amino acids. Trimming cost V 1 base and J 2 bases, with 15 bases left between them. In nucleotides, the CDR3 is TGTGCCAGCAGCTTAGGGCCCCCGGGGGGGCGCAATCAGCCCCAGCATTTT. It codes for CASSLGPPGGRNQPQHF.

This chain joins TRBV19 and TRBJ1-2, with D uncertain. The CDR3 totals 14 residues. V shed 0 bases and J shed 4 bases, with 9 bases lying between them. Germline loops: CDR1 LNHDA, CDR2 SQIVND (reference sequence). The CDR3 reads CASSIDGERYGYTF. In nucleotides, the CDR3 is TGTGCCAGTAGTATAGACGGGGAACGCTATGGCTACACCTTC. Full variable domain (outside the CDR3, taken from reference TRBV19 and TRBJ1-2): DGGITQSPKYLFRKEGQNVTLSCEQNLNHDAMYWYRQDPGQGLRLIYYSQIVNDFQKGDIAEGYSVSREKKESFPLTVTSAQKNPTAFYLCASSIDGERYGYTFGSGTRLTVV.

The genes are TRBV19 and TRBJ1-5; 7 bases match TRBD1. The germline V gene has CDR1 LNHDA and CDR2 SQIVND (reference sequence). V shed 6 bases, J shed 0 bases, and the junction held 5 bases outside the gene matches. CDR3 length equals 15 residues. CDR3: CASRDRPYSNQPQHF. DNA for the CDR3: TGTGCCAGTAGGGACAGGCCTTATAGCAATCAGCCCCAGCATTTT.

The CDR3 DNA sequence: TGTGCCAGTAGTACAACGGGACAGGGAAACGAGCAGTACTTC. Protein: CASSTTGQGNEQYF. The genes are TRBV19 and TRBJ2-7, with 9 bases identical to TRBD1. Trimming at V came to 4 bases and at J to 5 bases, leaving 6 bases not matched to a gene. This CDR3 has 14 amino acids. Germline V gene lookup returns CDR1 LNHDA and CDR2 SQIVND (reference sequence). Supplemented by reference TRBV19 and TRBJ2-7, the full variable domain reads DGGITQSPKYLFRKEGQNVTLSCEQNLNHDAMYWYRQDPGQGLRLIYYSQIVNDFQKGDIAEGYSVSREKKESFPLTVTSAQKNPTAFYLCASSTTGQGNEQYFGPGTRLTVT.

The V call is TRBV3-1 (or the pseudogene TRBV3-2), the J call TRBJ1-3, with TRBD1 identical over 12 bases. The CDR3 loop spans 15 amino acids. Trimming took 3 bases from V and 5 from J; bases not matched to a gene: 2. The germline CDR1 and CDR2 sequences are LGHDT and YNNKEL (reference sequence). The CDR3 DNA reads TGTGCCAGCAGCCAGGGACAGGGGGCAAGAAACACCATATATTTT. Translation gives CASSQGQGARNTIYF.

The chain recombines TRBV30 with TRBJ1-2; D is undetermined. V was cut by 6 bases and J by 8 bases, with 19 bases left in between. Germline assignment: CDR1 GTSNPN and CDR2 SVGIG (reference sequence). The CDR3 contains 13 residues. Here the CDR3 reads CACNEQEERGYTF. The CDR3 coding sequence is TGTGCCTGCAACGAGCAGGAGGAAAGAGGCTACACCTTC.